The 22 T cell receptor beta chains below all came from one sample that was sequenced in a study of shared clonotypes between healthy human individuals. Assay used: immunoSEQ multiplex PCR; TCRdb lists only in-frame clones, some missing. This sample has fewer than 850,000 clones, with around 72% found just once. The sequenced sample was memory CD4+ T cells sorted from blood. Subset in this sample: CD45RA-negative fraction. Receptor source: a woman between 25 and 40 years old in good health.

Of note for this clone: The identical CDR3 is also encoded by other nucleotide sequences in the sample. The J gene is TRBJ2-7, the V gene TRBV10-3; D call uncertain. The V and J ends lost 0 bases and 2 bases respectively, with 2 bases between them. Germline V gives CDR1 ENHRY, CDR2 SYGVKD. The CDR3 is 12 amino acids. CDR3 sequence (DNA): TGTGCCATCAGTGAGTCGGCCTACGAGCAGTACTTC. Its protein is CAISESAYEQYF.

There are a few counts of this clone. The chain has TRBV10-3 and TRBJ2-1; the match to TRBD2 covers 7 bases. The CDR3 loop spans 15 amino acids. The V gene end was trimmed by 0 bases and the J gene end by 9 bases; junction bases not matched to a gene: 8. CDR1 is ENHRY, CDR2 SYGVKD, per germline. DNA for the CDR3: TGTGCCATCAGTGAGTCGAAATCCGCGGGAGTTGAGCAGTTCTTC. This translates into CAISESKSAGVEQFF.

This chain connects TRBV6-5 to TRBJ2-6; D is ambiguous. CDR1 MNHEY and CDR2 SVGAGI come from the germline V gene. This CDR3 comprises 15 residues. V gave up 5 bases and J gave up 0 bases, with 8 bases separating them. The CDR3 loop is CASSQLSSGANVLTF. The CDR3 region has the DNA TGTGCCAGCAGTCAACTCAGCTCTGGGGCCAACGTCCTGACTTTC.

This chain uses TRBV7-2 with TRBJ2-2; 10 bases agree with TRBD2. Germline V CDR1 and CDR2: SGHTA, FQGNSA. This CDR3 is built from 16 residues. After removal of 6 bases from V and 4 bases from J, the junction contained 8 bases not matched to a gene. CDR3 sequence: CASSSSGRGGTGELFF. The CDR3 DNA sequence: TGTGCCAGCAGTTCCAGCGGGAGGGGTGGCACCGGGGAGCTGTTTTTT.

The chain recombines TRBV19 with TRBJ2-1, with 7 bases lining up with TRBD2. V lost 1 base to trimming and J lost 5 bases; unmatched junction nucleotides: 5. The CDR3 is 15 residues long. The germline CDR1 and CDR2 sequences are LNHDA and SQIVND (reference sequence). CDR3 DNA: TGTGCCAGTAGTATAGCCCCGGGAGGTCACAATGAGCAGTTCTTC. As protein: CASSIAPGGHNEQFF.

V usage is TRBV4-1 and J usage is TRBJ2-1; tentatively, D is TRBD2 (6 bases). The germline V gene has CDR1 MGHRA and CDR2 YSYEKL. The CDR3 has 15 amino acids. Trimming took off 4 bases at V and 5 bases at J, with 15 bases between the two ends. The CDR3 coding sequence is TGCGCCAGCAGCCCCCTTCCAGGACTACACAATGAGCAGTTCTTC. Protein sequence: CASSPLPGLHNEQFF.

The V call is TRBV7-2, the J call TRBJ1-2; maybe TRBD1 (6 bases). The CDR3 is 14 amino acids. Deletions cut 5 bases from V and 2 bases from J, with 12 bases between. Germline CDR1 reads SGHTA; CDR2 reads FQGNSA. The DNA of the CDR3 is TGTGCCAGCAGCGCTCAGGGGAGAAACTATGGCTACACCTTC. Protein sequence: CASSAQGRNYGYTF.

The chain uses TRBV10-1 and TRBJ2-3; TRBD2 matches at 10 bases. Per germline, CDR1 WNHNN and CDR2 SYGVQD (reference sequence). The length of the CDR3 is 15 residues. The J segment lost 3 bases and the V segment lost 2 bases, leaving 2 bases of the junction unmatched. This chain's CDR3 is CASSERTSGTDTQYF. The CDR3 DNA is TGCGCCAGCAGTGAGCGGACTAGCGGAACAGATACGCAGTATTTT.

V is TRBV28 and J is TRBJ1-5; D remains unclear. With 7 bases removed from V and 0 bases from J, the gap between germline ends came to 7 bases. The germline V gene has CDR1 MDHEN and CDR2 SYDVKM. CDR3 length: 13 amino acids. CDR3 sequence (DNA): TGTGCCAGCATTAGCGGTAGCAATCAGCCCCAGCATTTT. It encodes CASISGSNQPQHF.

This chain links TRBV29-1 with TRBJ2-1; D is ambiguous. The germline CDR1 and CDR2 sequences are SQVTM and ANQGSEA. V lost 6 bases and J lost 8, with 14 bases in between. The CDR3 sequence is 12 residues long. DNA for the CDR3: TGCAGCGTGGACCTGAGGAGTGATGAGCAGTTCTTC. Translating it yields CSVDLRSDEQFF.

On this clone itself: A read error is possible here, since a much larger clone lies one base away. At the DNA level, this CDR3 is encoded by other sequences in the same sample as well. V usage is TRBV27 and J usage is TRBJ1-1; possibly TRBD1 for D (6 bases). Trimming left V 6 bases short and J 1 base short, with 9 bases between. The CDR3 is 13 amino acids. Germline CDR1 and CDR2: MNHEY and SMNVEV (reference sequence). The CDR3 is CASSLQGNTEAFF. CDR3 coding DNA: TGTGCCAGCAGCTTACAGGGGAACACTGAAGCTTTCTTT.

The V call is TRBV18, the J call TRBJ2-1, with 16 bases aligning to TRBD2. Germline values: CDR1 KGHSH, CDR2 LQKENI. The CDR3 runs 17 residues. V lost 3 bases and J lost 4; bases outside the gene matches: 3. CDR3 sequence reads: CASSPEGLAGGYNEQFF. CDR3 nucleotides: TGTGCCAGCTCACCCGAGGGACTAGCGGGAGGGTACAATGAGCAGTTCTTC.

This clone was seen a handful of times. The rearrangement joins TRBV5-1 to TRBJ2-7; the match to TRBD1 covers 8 bases. CDR1 SGHRS and CDR2 YFSETQ come from the germline V gene. Trimming cost V 5 bases and J 6 bases; bases outside gene matches: 7. CDR3 size: 13 residues. CDR3 nucleotides: TGCGCCAGCAGTCCGGACAGGGAAGGCGAGCAGTACTTC. Protein sequence: CASSPDREGEQYF.

The chain carries TRBV5-6 and TRBJ1-4; the D is unclear. The germline CDR1 and CDR2 sequences are SGHDT and YYEEEE. The V gene lost 4 bases and the J gene lost 7 bases, with 17 bases spanning the gap. The CDR3 is 15 residues long. The CDR3 loop reads CASSQRGGGPEKLFF. In DNA form, the CDR3 reads TGTGCCAGCAGCCAACGTGGCGGAGGACCTGAAAAACTGTTTTTT.

The chain joins TRBV4-1 to TRBJ1-3; D call uncertain. Trimming left V 1 base short and J 4 bases short, with 5 bases between. The CDR3 totals 13 residues. CDR1 is MGHRA, CDR2 YSYEKL, per germline. The CDR3: CASSQVGGNTIYF. In nucleotides, the CDR3 is TGCGCCAGCAGCCAAGTTGGGGGAAACACCATATATTTT.

Of note for this clone: Additional DNA sequences in this sample encode the identical CDR3. The chain is built from TRBV5-1 and TRBJ2-5; 7 nucleotides agree with TRBD2. This CDR3 is built from 13 residues. Germline V gives CDR1 SGHRS, CDR2 YFSETQ. Germline trimming cut 0 bases from V and 4 bases from J; bases unmatched to any gene: 0. CDR3 nucleotides: TGCGCCAGCAGCTTGGGCGGGGGAGAGACCCAGTACTTC. It yields the protein CASSLGGGETQYF.

The V gene is TRBV6-5, the J gene TRBJ1-5; 7 nucleotides line up with TRBD1. The germline V gene has CDR1 MNHEY and CDR2 SVGAGI. After removal of 6 bases from V and 1 base from J, the junction contained 6 bases not matched to a gene. The CDR3 spans 15 residues. The CDR3 is CASRVTGKSNQPQHF. The CDR3 nucleotides are TGTGCCAGCAGGGTGACAGGGAAAAGCAATCAGCCCCAGCATTTT.

The CDR3 region has the DNA TGTGCCACCACCAAAGGGGGCCCGGGCGGTTCACCCCTCCACTTT. It yields the protein CATTKGGPGGSPLHF. The chain has TRBV7-9 and TRBJ1-6; TRBD1 agrees at 7 bases. After removal of 10 bases from V and 9 bases from J, the junction contained 15 bases not matched to a gene. Germline CDR1 and CDR2: SEHNR and FQNEAQ (reference sequence). There are 15 residues in the CDR3.

The rearrangement uses TRBV6-6 and TRBJ2-7; D is possibly TRBD1 (6 bases). Germline CDR1 is MNHNY and CDR2 is SVGAGI (reference sequence). With 8 bases removed from V and 0 bases from J, the gap between germline ends came to 14 bases. The CDR3 spans 14 residues. The CDR3 protein is CASQLGTNSYEQYF. The CDR3 region has the DNA TGTGCCAGCCAACTGGGGACAAACTCCTACGAGCAGTACTTC.

This chain connects TRBV25-1 to TRBJ1-3; 8 nucleotides align to TRBD1. CDR3 size: 13 residues. The V and J ends lost 7 bases and 4 bases, in that order; junction bases with no gene match: 3. The germline V gene has CDR1 MGHDK and CDR2 SYGVNS. The CDR3, as DNA: TGTGCCAGCACGCAGGGGGCGGGAAACACCATATATTTT. Protein: CASTQGAGNTIYF.

This chain connects TRBV9 to TRBJ2-1; unclear D gene. Germline values: CDR1 SGDLS, CDR2 YYNGEE. V shed 0 bases and J shed 8 bases, with 9 bases lying between them. The CDR3 has 13 residues. As DNA, the CDR3 is TGTGCCAGCAGCGTAGGGTTTAAGTATGAGCAGTTCTTC. Translating gives CASSVGFKYEQFF.

Of note for this clone: Other DNA sequences of this sample code for an identical CDR3. V and J are TRBV7-3 and TRBJ2-1; 11 nucleotides match TRBD2. CDR1 SGHTA and CDR2 FQGTGA come from the germline V gene. The CDR3 spans 15 residues. Trimming at V came to 5 bases and at J to 4 bases, leaving 4 bases not matched to a gene. The CDR3 DNA follows: TGTGCCAGCAGCCAAGGGACTAGCGGATACAATGAGCAGTTCTTC. Protein: CASSQGTSGYNEQFF.